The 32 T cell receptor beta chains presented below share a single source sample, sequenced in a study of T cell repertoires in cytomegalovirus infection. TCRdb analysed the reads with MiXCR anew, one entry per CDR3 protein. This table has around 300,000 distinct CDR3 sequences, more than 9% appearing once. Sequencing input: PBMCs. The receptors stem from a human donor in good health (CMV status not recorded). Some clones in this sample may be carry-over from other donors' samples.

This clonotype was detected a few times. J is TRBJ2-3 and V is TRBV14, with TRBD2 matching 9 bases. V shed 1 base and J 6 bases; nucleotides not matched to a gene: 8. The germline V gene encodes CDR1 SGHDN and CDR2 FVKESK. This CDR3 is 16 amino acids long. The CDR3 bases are TGTGCCAGCAGCCAAGGCCTAGCGGGACGCGGGGATACGCAGTATTTT. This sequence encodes CASSQGLAGRGDTQYF.

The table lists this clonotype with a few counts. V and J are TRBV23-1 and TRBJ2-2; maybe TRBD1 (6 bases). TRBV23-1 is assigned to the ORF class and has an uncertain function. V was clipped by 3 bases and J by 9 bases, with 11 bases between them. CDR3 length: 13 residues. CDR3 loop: CASSQGADRELFF. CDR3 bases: TGCGCCAGCAGTCAGGGGGCCGACCGGGAGCTGTTTTTT.

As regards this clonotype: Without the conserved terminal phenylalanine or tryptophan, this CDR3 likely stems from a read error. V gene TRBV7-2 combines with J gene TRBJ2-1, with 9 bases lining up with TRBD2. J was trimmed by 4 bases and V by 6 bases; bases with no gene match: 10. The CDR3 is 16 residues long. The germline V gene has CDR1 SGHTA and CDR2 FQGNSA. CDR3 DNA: TGTGCCAGCAGGGGGAACGGGGCGGGGGGGTACAATGAGCAGTTCTTA. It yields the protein CASRGNGAGGYNEQFL.

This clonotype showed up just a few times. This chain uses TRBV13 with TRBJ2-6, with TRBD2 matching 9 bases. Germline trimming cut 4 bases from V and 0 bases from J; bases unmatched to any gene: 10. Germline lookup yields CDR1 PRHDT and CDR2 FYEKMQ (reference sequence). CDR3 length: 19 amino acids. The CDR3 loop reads CASSSTIAGEFSGANVLTF. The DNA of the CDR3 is TGTGCCAGCAGCTCGACCATAGCGGGAGAGTTCTCTGGGGCCAACGTCCTGACTTTC.

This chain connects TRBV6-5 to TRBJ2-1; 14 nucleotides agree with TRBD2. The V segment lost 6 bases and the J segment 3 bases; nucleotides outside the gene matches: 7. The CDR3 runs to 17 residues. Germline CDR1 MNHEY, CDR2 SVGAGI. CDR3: CASRRGTSGRYYNEQFF. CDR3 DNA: TGTGCCAGCAGGAGGGGGACTAGCGGGAGATACTACAATGAGCAGTTCTTC.

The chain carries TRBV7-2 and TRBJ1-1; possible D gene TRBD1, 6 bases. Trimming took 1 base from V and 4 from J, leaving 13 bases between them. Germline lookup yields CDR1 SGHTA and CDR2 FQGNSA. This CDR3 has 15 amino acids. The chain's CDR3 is CASSLELRGGTEAFF. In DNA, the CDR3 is TGTGCCAGCAGCTTAGAACTCAGGGGAGGCACTGAAGCTTTCTTT.

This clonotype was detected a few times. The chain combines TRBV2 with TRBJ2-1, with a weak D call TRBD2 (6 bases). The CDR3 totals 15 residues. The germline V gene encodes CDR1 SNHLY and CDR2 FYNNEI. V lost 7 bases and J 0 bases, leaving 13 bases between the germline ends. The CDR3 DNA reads TGTGCCAGCAAGAATGCGGGGACCTCCTACAATGAGCAGTTCTTC. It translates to CASKNAGTSYNEQFF.

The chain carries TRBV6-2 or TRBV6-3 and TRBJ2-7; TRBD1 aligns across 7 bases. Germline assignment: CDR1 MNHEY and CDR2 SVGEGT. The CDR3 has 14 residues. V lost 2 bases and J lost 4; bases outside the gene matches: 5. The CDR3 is CASSYVAGGYEQYF. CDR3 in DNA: TGTGCCAGCAGTTACGTTGCAGGGGGATACGAGCAGTACTTC.

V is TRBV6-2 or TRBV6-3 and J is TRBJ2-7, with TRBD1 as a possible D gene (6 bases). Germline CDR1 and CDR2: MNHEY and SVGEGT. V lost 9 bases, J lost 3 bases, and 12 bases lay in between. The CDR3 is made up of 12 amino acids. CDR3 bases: TGTGCCAGTGGGACATTTTACTACGAGCAGTACTTC. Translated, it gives CASGTFYYEQYF.

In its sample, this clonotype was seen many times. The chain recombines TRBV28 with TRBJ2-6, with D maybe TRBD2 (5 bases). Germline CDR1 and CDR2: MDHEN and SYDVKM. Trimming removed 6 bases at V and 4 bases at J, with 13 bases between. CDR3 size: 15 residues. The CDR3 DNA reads TGTGCCAGCAGACCCGAGGGAACCGGGGCCAACGTCCTGACTTTC. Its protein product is CASRPEGTGANVLTF.

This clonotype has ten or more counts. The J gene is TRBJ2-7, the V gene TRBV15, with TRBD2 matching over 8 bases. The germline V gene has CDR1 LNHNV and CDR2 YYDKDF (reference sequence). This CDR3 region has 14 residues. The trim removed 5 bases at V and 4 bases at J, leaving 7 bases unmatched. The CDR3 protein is CATSPRGGRYEQYF. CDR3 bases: TGTGCCACCAGCCCCCGGGGGGGGCGATACGAGCAGTACTTC.

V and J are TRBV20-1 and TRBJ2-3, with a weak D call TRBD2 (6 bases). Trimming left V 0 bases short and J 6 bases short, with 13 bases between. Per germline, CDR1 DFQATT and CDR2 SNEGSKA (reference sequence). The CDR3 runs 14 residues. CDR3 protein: CSARESSGRDTQYF. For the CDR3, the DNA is TGCAGTGCTAGAGAGAGTAGTGGGAGGGATACGCAGTATTTT.

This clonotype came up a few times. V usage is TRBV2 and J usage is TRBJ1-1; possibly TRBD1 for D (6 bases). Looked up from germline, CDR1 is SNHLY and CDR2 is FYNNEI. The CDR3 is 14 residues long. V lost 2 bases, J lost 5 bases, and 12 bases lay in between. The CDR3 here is CASSEFHGQTEAFF. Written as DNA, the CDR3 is TGTGCCAGCAGTGAATTCCACGGACAGACTGAAGCTTTCTTT.

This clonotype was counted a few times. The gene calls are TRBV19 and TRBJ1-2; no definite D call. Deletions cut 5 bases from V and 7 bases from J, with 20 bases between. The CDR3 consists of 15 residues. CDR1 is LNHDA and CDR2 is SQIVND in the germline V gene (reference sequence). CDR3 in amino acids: CASSETASMIRGYTF. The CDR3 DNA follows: TGTGCCAGTAGTGAAACAGCGTCGATGATTCGTGGCTACACCTTC.

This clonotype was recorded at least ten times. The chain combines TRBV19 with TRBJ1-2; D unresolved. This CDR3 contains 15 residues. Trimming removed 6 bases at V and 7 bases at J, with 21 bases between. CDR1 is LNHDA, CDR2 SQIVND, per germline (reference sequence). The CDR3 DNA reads TGTGCCAGTAGCAGTAGGACCCCTCAGGATATTGGCTACACCTTC. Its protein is CASSSRTPQDIGYTF.

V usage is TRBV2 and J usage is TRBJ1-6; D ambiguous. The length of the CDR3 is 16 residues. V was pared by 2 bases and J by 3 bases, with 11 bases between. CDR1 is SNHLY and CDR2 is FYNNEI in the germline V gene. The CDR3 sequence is CASSEWVGDYNSPLHF. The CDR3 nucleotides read TGTGCCAGCAGTGAATGGGTGGGAGACTATAATTCACCCCTCCACTTT.

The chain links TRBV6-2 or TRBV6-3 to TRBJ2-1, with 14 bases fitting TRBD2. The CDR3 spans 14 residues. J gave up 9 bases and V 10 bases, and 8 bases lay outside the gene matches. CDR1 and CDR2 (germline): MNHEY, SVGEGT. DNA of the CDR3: TGTGCCATCTGGACTAGCGGGAGGCGGGGTGAGCAGTTCTTC. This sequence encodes CAIWTSGRRGEQFF.

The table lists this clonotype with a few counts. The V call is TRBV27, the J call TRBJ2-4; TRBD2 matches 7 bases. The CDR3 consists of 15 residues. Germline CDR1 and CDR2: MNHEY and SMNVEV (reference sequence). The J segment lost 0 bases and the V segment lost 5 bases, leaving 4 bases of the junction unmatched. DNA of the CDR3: TGTGCCAGCAGTCCGACTAGCTTAGCCAAAAACATTCAGTACTTC. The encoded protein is CASSPTSLAKNIQYF.

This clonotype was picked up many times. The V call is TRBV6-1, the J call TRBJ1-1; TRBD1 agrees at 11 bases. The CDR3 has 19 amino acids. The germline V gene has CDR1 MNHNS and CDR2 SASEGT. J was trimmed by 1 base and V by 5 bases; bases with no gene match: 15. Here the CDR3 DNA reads TGTGCCAGCAGTCCCCTCTCCCTCGGTGGGACAGGGGGGAACACTGAAGCTTTCTTT. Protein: CASSPLSLGGTGGNTEAFF.

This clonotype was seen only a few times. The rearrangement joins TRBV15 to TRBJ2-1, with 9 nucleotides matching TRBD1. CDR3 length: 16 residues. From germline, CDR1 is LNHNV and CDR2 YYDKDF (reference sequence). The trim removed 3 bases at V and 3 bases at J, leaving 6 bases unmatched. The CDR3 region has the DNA TGTGCCACCAGCAGCGGGACAGGGAAAATCTACAATGAGCAGTTCTTC. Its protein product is CATSSGTGKIYNEQFF.

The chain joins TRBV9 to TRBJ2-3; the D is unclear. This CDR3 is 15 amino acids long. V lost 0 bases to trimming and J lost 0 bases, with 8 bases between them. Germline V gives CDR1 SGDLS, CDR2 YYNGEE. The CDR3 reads CASSVGAVSTDTQYF. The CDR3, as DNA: TGTGCCAGCAGCGTAGGCGCGGTTAGCACAGATACGCAGTATTTT.

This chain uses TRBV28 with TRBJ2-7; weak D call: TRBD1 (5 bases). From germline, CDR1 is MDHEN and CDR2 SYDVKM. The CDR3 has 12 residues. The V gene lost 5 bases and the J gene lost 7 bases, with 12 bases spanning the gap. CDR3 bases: TGTGCCAGCAGTGGGGCTCTAAGGGAGCAGTACTTC. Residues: CASSGALREQYF.

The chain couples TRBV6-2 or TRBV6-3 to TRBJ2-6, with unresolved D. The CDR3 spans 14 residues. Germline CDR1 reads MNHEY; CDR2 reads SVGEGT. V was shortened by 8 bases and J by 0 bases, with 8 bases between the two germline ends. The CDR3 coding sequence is TGTGCCAGCGAGCCATACTCTGGGGCCAACGTCCTGACTTTC. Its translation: CASEPYSGANVLTF.

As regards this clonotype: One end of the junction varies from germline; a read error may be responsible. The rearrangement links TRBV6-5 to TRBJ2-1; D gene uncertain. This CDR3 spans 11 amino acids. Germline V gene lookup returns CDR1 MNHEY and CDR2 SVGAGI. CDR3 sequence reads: CSSRRNNEQFF. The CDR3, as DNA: TGTTCCAGCCGGCGGAACAATGAGCAGTTCTTC.

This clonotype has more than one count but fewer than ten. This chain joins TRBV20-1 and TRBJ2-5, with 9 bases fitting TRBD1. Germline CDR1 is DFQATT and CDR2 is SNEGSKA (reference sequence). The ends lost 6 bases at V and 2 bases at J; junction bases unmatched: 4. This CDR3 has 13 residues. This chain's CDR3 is CSAPDRGQETQYF. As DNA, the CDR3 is TGCAGTGCCCCCGACAGGGGGCAAGAGACCCAGTACTTC.

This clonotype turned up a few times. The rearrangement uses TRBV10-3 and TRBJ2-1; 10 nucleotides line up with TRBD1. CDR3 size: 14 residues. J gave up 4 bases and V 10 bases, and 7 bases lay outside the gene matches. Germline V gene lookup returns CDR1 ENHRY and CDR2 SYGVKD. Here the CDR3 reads CATKRTGGYNEQFF. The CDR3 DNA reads TGTGCCACCAAAAGGACAGGGGGTTACAATGAGCAGTTCTTC.

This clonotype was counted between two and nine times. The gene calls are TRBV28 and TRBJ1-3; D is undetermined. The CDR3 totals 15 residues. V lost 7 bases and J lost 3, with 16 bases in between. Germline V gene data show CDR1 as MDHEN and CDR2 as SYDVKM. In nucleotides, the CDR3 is TGTGCCAGCACCCCCCCTTGGGATTTTGGAAACACCATATATTTT. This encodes CASTPPWDFGNTIYF.

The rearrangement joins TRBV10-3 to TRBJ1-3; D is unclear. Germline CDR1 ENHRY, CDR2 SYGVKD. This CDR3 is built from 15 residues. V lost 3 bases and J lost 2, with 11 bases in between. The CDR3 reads CAISETLVPGNTIYF. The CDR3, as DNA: TGTGCCATCAGTGAAACACTTGTCCCTGGAAACACCATATATTTT.

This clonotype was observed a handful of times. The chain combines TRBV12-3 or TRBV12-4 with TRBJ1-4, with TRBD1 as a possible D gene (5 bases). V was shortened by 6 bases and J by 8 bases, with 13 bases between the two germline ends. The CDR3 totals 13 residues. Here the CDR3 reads CASRPGGSEKLFF. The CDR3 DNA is TGTGCCAGCAGACCCGGGGGGTCCGAAAAACTGTTTTTT.

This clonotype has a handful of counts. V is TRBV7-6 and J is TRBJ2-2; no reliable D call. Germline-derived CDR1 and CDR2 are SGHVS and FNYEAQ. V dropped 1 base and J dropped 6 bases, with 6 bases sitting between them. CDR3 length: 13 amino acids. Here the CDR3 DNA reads TGTGCCAGCAGCTTAGGAGAGTCCGGGGAGCTGTTTTTT. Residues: CASSLGESGELFF.

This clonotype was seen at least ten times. CDR3 region: CASRTGLGRAEAFF. CDR3 DNA: TGTGCCAGCAGAACGGGCCTGGGAAGGGCTGAAGCTTTCTTT. The genes are TRBV12-3 or TRBV12-4 and TRBJ1-1; D gene ambiguous. The V gene lost 6 bases and the J gene lost 6 bases, with 17 bases spanning the gap. This CDR3 is built from 14 residues.

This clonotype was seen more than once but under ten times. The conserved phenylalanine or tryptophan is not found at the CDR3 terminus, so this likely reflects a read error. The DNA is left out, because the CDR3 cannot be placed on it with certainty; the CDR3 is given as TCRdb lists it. The CDR3 loop is CASSSGSGLATSL. V is TRBV28 and J is TRBJ2-7; TRBD2, the table's D call, lacks a check against the DNA. The germline V gene encodes CDR1 MDHEN and CDR2 SYDVKM. The CDR3 length equals 13 residues, ends included.